This TCR beta chain was sequenced during a study of blood T cell repertoires in COVID-19. Overall study context: Sources were T cells, B-cell-depleted T cells, or PBMCs; the material itself was cDNA or gDNA.

Authors' methods: Quantification of nucleated cells was approximated via reference gene primer amplification. Clones were sequenced by immunoSEQ multiplex PCR, and TCRdb holds only the in-frame ones, with some missing. The D gene and trimming were derived from the DNA, and the V and J assignments and clone size from that table. The data show tens of thousands of clones, about 87% seen once. This TCR was sampled from a man older than 75 with active or convalescent COVID-19. Sequencing was carried out using peripheral blood.

The CDR3 DNA sequence: TGCGCCAGCAGCTTTGGGACTAGCGGGGGCCAAAATGAGCAGTTCTTC. Translation: CASSFGTSGGQNEQFF. The rearrangement uses TRBV5-1 and TRBJ2-1; TRBD2 matches 14 bases. Germline V gene sequence: CDR1 SGHRS, CDR2 YFSETQ. The CDR3 has 16 residues. J lost 7 bases, V lost 2 bases, and 5 bases had no gene match.